The sequence of this T cell receptor (beta chain) was determined in a study of blood T cells in healthy people across ages. Germline V gene data show CDR1 as DFQATT and CDR2 as SNEGSKA (reference sequence). The CDR3 covers 15 residues. Trimming took off 0 bases at V and 5 bases at J, with 16 bases between the two ends. This clonotype was found once. A second PCR, run for roughly 7 to 11 cycles, used a sample-barcoded 5' primer plus a J-beta primer mix. TCRdb reprocessed the 5' RACE reads with MiXCR, giving one entry per CDR3 protein. The top ten clones hold more than 8.5% of a sample with some 760,000 distinct CDR3 sequences, 25% of them seen once. This same sample was also part of a study on T cells of mothers and their children.

This receptor was obtained from a boy aged 5 to 17 in good health. The chain employs TRBV20-1 and TRBJ1-2, with D perhaps TRBD1 (5 bases). The specimen sequenced was blood. The CDR3 bases are TGCAGTGCTAGAGATCCGGACGGGACGGGGTATGGCTACACCTTC. Translating it yields CSARDPDGTGYGYTF.